The 13 T cell receptor beta chains below were found in one sample sequenced in a study of blood T cell repertoires in COVID-19. Data came from immunoSEQ multiplex PCR; TCRdb stores just in-frame clones and leaves some out. The sample includes 110,000 to 150,000 clones, 75% to 90% of them seen just once. Sequencing was carried out using peripheral blood. The source is a woman aged 80 or over with acute or convalescent COVID-19.

V is TRBV19 and J is TRBJ1-2; TRBD1 aligns across 8 bases. CDR3 length: 16 amino acids. Trimming at V came to 0 bases and at J to 4 bases, leaving 7 bases not matched to a gene. CDR1 and CDR2 (germline): LNHDA, SQIVND (reference sequence). CDR3 residues: CASSIDDRTGTYGYTF. CDR3 bases: TGTGCCAGTAGTATAGATGACCGGACAGGGACCTATGGCTACACCTTC. The full variable domain, in which reference TRBV19 and TRBJ1-2 provide the parts outside the CDR3, is DGGITQSPKYLFRKEGQNVTLSCEQNLNHDAMYWYRQDPGQGLRLIYYSQIVNDFQKGDIAEGYSVSREKKESFPLTVTSAQKNPTAFYLCASSIDDRTGTYGYTFGSGTRLTVV.

The chain couples TRBV5-1 to TRBJ1-1; D may be TRBD1 (6 bases). In germline, CDR1 is SGHRS, CDR2 YFSETQ. Trimming removed 0 bases at V and 4 bases at J, with 13 bases between. The CDR3 runs 15 residues. Written as DNA, the CDR3 is TGCGCCAGCAGCTTGGTAGGGGGGGCCTCCACTGAAGCTTTCTTT. It codes for CASSLVGGASTEAFF.

This chain connects TRBV10-3 to TRBJ2-6; D is perhaps TRBD1 (5 bases). Germline lookup yields CDR1 ENHRY and CDR2 SYGVKD. The CDR3 length is 14 residues. V lost 3 bases to trimming and J lost 6 bases, with 9 bases between them. The CDR3 loop reads CAISDRVEANVLTF. For the CDR3, the DNA is TGTGCCATCAGTGACAGGGTGGAGGCCAACGTCCTGACTTTC.

This clone was observed once. The rearrangement joins TRBV5-1 to TRBJ1-1, with 7 bases fitting TRBD1. The germline V gene encodes CDR1 SGHRS and CDR2 YFSETQ. The V gene end was trimmed by 0 bases and the J gene end by 10 bases; junction bases not matched to a gene: 6. The CDR3 extends over 13 amino acids. CDR3 sequence reads: CASSLGQGVGAFF. The CDR3 DNA is TGCGCCAGCAGCTTGGGCCAGGGGGTAGGAGCTTTCTTT.

The chain recombines TRBV11-3 with TRBJ2-2; TRBD2 matches 13 bases. Per the germline V gene, CDR1 is SGHNT and CDR2 is YENEEA. This CDR3 contains 19 residues. The trim removed 6 bases at V and 2 bases at J, leaving 12 bases unmatched. The CDR3 coding sequence is TGTGCCAGCAGTATTCCCGGGACTAGCGGGGAGATAAACACCGGGGAGCTGTTTTTT. This encodes CASSIPGTSGEINTGELFF.

In its sample, this clone was seen once. V gene TRBV19 combines with J gene TRBJ1-5; 8 bases map to TRBD1. Looked up from germline, CDR1 is LNHDA and CDR2 is SQIVND (reference sequence). This CDR3 has 15 residues. The junction had 13 bases not matched to a gene; V was cut back by 11 bases and J by 4 bases. The CDR3 sequence: CAFPGPDRDNQPQHF. In nucleotides, the CDR3 is TGTGCCTTCCCCGGTCCGGACAGGGATAATCAGCCCCAGCATTTT.

This chain connects TRBV9 to TRBJ1-1; maybe TRBD1 (5 bases). In germline, CDR1 is SGDLS, CDR2 YYNGEE. V lost 4 bases to trimming and J lost 3 bases, with 13 bases between them. The CDR3 is 14 residues long. The CDR3 here is CASSPSRGYTEAFF. DNA of the CDR3: TGTGCCAGCAGCCCCTCCCGGGGGTACACTGAAGCTTTCTTT. Together with reference TRBV9 and TRBJ1-1, the CDR3 gives the full variable domain: DSGVTQTPKHLITATGQRVTLRCSPRSGDLSVYWYQQSLDQGLQFLIQYYNGEERAKGNILERFSAQQFPDLHSELNLSSLELGDSALYFCASSPSRGYTEAFFGQGTRLTVV.

This clone has just a few counts. The rearrangement uses TRBV12-3 or TRBV12-4 and TRBJ1-2; weak D call: TRBD1 (5 bases). CDR3 size: 13 residues. V was trimmed by 6 bases and J by 2 bases, leaving 10 bases between them. CDR3 coding DNA: TGTGCCAGCAGCCTGACAGTAAACTATGGCTACACCTTC. Its translation is CASSLTVNYGYTF.

CDR3 loop: CASSLTGDYGYTF. For the CDR3, the DNA is TGTGCCAGCAGCTTGACAGGGGACTATGGCTACACCTTC. The V call is TRBV12-3 or TRBV12-4, the J call TRBJ1-2; TRBD1 agrees at 8 bases. Germline trimming cut 6 bases from V and 3 bases from J; bases unmatched to any gene: 3. CDR3 length: 13 residues.

V is TRBV5-4 and J is TRBJ1-1; D unclear. The length of the CDR3 is 14 residues. The V gene lost 2 bases and the J gene lost 7 bases, with 15 bases spanning the gap. Germline V gives CDR1 SGHNT, CDR2 YYREEE (reference sequence). CDR3 loop: CASSLFGNSGEAFF. Written as DNA, the CDR3 is TGTGCCAGCAGCTTATTTGGTAATAGTGGTGAAGCTTTCTTT.

V is TRBV6-5 and J is TRBJ2-7; 8 bases are shared with TRBD1. Germline V gene data show CDR1 as MNHEY and CDR2 as SVGAGI. The CDR3 contains 15 residues. V shed 2 bases and J 5 bases; nucleotides not matched to a gene: 8. Here the CDR3 reads CASSYDHQGANEQYF. The CDR3 region has the DNA TGTGCCAGCAGTTACGATCACCAGGGGGCAAACGAGCAGTACTTC.

The chain carries TRBV10-1 and TRBJ2-2, with TRBD1 matching over 7 bases. V was pared by 6 bases and J by 6 bases, with 7 bases of the junction left unmatched. Germline CDR1 and CDR2: WNHNN and SYGVQD (reference sequence). This CDR3 has 14 amino acids. The CDR3 protein is CASSRRQGSGELFF. CDR3 DNA: TGCGCCAGCAGCCGAAGACAGGGTTCCGGGGAGCTGTTTTTT.

This chain links TRBV5-1 with TRBJ2-1; TRBD1 matches at 8 bases. This CDR3 spans 15 amino acids. Germline V gene data show CDR1 as SGHRS and CDR2 as YFSETQ. J gave up 4 bases and V 2 bases, and 5 bases lay outside the gene matches. The CDR3 region is CASSLEQGAYNEQFF. The CDR3 DNA reads as TGCGCCAGCAGCTTAGAGCAGGGGGCATACAATGAGCAGTTCTTC. The variable domain in full, with the rest retrieved from reference TRBV5-1 and TRBJ2-1, is KAGVTQTPRYLIKTRGQQVTLSCSPISGHRSVSWYQQTPGQGLQFLFEYFSETQRNKGNFPGRFSGRQFSNSRSEMNVSTLELGDSALYLCASSLEQGAYNEQFFGPGTRLTVL.